These T cell receptor beta chains were read from a single sample in a study of cytomegalovirus exposure and HLA in healthy donors. Here immunoSEQ multiplex PCR was the method, and the copy in TCRdb shows in-frame clones only, minus some. The repertoire includes about 140,000 clones, roughly 80% of them detected once, and 2% sits in the top ten. Material for sequencing was PBMCs. The origin of the receptors is a man younger than 45 in good health and CMV-seronegative. CDR3s include the opening cysteine and the closing phenylalanine or tryptophan. The D gene is left open where the match is weak. Rows give clone size only sometimes, using once, few, many, or a class for an expanded clone.

abundance: NA
d_gene: TRBD2
v_gene: TRBV5-1
j_gene: TRBJ2-1
CDR3nt: TGCGCCAGCAGCTTGGGGCGGAAAAGCGGGAGCTCCTACAATGAGCAGTTCTTC
CDR3aa: CASSLGRKSGSSYNEQFF

abundance: NA
d_gene: NA
v_gene: TRBV18
j_gene: TRBJ2-5
CDR3nt: TGTGCCAGCTCACCATTCCAGGGGGAGGCAGAGACCCAGTACTTC
CDR3aa: CASSPFQGEAETQYF

abundance: NA
d_gene: TRBD1
v_gene: TRBV27
j_gene: TRBJ2-1
CDR3nt: TGTGCCAGCAGTCCCGCAGGACAGGGATACTATGAGCAGTTCTTC
CDR3aa: CASSPAGQGYYEQFF

abundance: few
d_gene: NA
v_gene: TRBV29-1
j_gene: TRBJ2-7
CDR3nt: TGCAGCGTTGAAGATAGCGCGGTCGAGCAGTACTTC
CDR3aa: CSVEDSAVEQYF

abundance: NA
d_gene: NA
v_gene: TRBV7-3
j_gene: TRBJ2-2
CDR3nt: TGTGCCAGCAGCTTAGATGGAGGCTATACCGGGGAGCTGTTTTTT
CDR3aa: CASSLDGGYTGELFF

abundance: few
d_gene: TRBD1
v_gene: TRBV5-1
j_gene: TRBJ1-4
CDR3nt: TGCGCCAGCAGCTTGGGGGACAGGGGCGGAGGTGAAAAACTGTTTTTT
CDR3aa: CASSLGDRGGGEKLFF

abundance: NA
d_gene: NA
v_gene: TRBV28
j_gene: TRBJ1-5
CDR3nt: TGTGCCAGCAGTTTAATCCAGGGTAGCAATCAGCCCCAGCATTTT
CDR3aa: CASSLIQGSNQPQHF

abundance: NA
d_gene: TRBD1
v_gene: TRBV5-1
j_gene: TRBJ1-6
CDR3nt: TGCGCCAGCAGCCCCGGGACAGGGTATTCACCCCTCCACTTT
CDR3aa: CASSPGTGYSPLHF

abundance: once
d_gene: TRBD1
v_gene: TRBV19
j_gene: TRBJ1-5
CDR3nt: TGTGCCAGTAGTATATCCCAGGGGGCTTGGCAGCCCCAGCATTTT
CDR3aa: CASSISQGAWQPQHF

abundance: once
d_gene: NA
v_gene: TRBV7-3
j_gene: TRBJ2-7
CDR3nt: TGTGCCACTATTCGGGAGTCCTACGAGCAGTACTTC
CDR3aa: CATIRESYEQYF

abundance: NA
d_gene: TRBD2
v_gene: TRBV5-8
j_gene: TRBJ2-7
CDR3nt: TGTGCCAGCAGCTTGGGGTCAGCGGGAGAACCTGGCGAGCAGTACTTC
CDR3aa: CASSLGSAGEPGEQYF

abundance: NA
d_gene: NA
v_gene: TRBV5-1
j_gene: TRBJ2-6
CDR3nt: TGCGCCAGCAGCTTTCGAGTCTCTGGGGCCAACGTCCTGACTTTC
CDR3aa: CASSFRVSGANVLTF

abundance: NA
d_gene: TRBD1
v_gene: TRBV10-3
j_gene: TRBJ2-3
CDR3nt: TGTGCCATCAGGGGACAGGGGGCTACTGATACGCAGTATTTT
CDR3aa: CAIRGQGATDTQYF

abundance: NA
d_gene: NA
v_gene: TRBV14
j_gene: TRBJ1-1
CDR3nt: TGTGCCAGCAGCCGATCGTTCGTGTCATCCCAGGCTTTCTTT
CDR3aa: CASSRSFVSSQAFF

abundance: NA
d_gene: TRBD2
v_gene: TRBV28
j_gene: TRBJ2-7
CDR3nt: TGTGCCAGCAGTCCTCAACTAGCGGGAGAGATTTGGGAGCAGTACTTC
CDR3aa: CASSPQLAGEIWEQYF

abundance: NA
d_gene: TRBD2
v_gene: TRBV5-1
j_gene: TRBJ2-1
CDR3nt: TGCGCCAGCAGCTTGGCCCCCGGGACTAGCGGGAGAAATGAGCAGTTCTTC
CDR3aa: CASSLAPGTSGRNEQFF

abundance: NA
d_gene: TRBD2
v_gene: TRBV18
j_gene: TRBJ2-1
CDR3nt: TGTGCCAGCTCACCACGTGGGACTAGCGGGGGCAATGAGCAGTTCTTC
CDR3aa: CASSPRGTSGGNEQFF

abundance: NA
d_gene: NA
v_gene: TRBV19
j_gene: TRBJ1-1
CDR3nt: TGTGCCAGTATGGGCTTCGGGGTGAATGAAGCTTTCTTT
CDR3aa: CASMGFGVNEAFF

abundance: NA
d_gene: NA
v_gene: TRBV5-1
j_gene: TRBJ2-1
CDR3nt: TGCGCCAGCAGTCTGGAGTTGCGCCCCGGAGAAAGCAATGAGCAGTTCTTC
CDR3aa: CASSLELRPGESNEQFF

abundance: NA
d_gene: NA
v_gene: TRBV11-2
j_gene: TRBJ1-6
CDR3nt: TGTGCCAGCAGCACCCGGGACTCCTATAATTCACCCCTCCACTTT
CDR3aa: CASSTRDSYNSPLHF

abundance: few
d_gene: NA
v_gene: TRBV6-1
j_gene: TRBJ1-5
CDR3nt: TGTGCCAGCAGTGAAATCAGGGCAAGCGGCAATCAGCCCCAGCATTTT
CDR3aa: CASSEIRASGNQPQHF